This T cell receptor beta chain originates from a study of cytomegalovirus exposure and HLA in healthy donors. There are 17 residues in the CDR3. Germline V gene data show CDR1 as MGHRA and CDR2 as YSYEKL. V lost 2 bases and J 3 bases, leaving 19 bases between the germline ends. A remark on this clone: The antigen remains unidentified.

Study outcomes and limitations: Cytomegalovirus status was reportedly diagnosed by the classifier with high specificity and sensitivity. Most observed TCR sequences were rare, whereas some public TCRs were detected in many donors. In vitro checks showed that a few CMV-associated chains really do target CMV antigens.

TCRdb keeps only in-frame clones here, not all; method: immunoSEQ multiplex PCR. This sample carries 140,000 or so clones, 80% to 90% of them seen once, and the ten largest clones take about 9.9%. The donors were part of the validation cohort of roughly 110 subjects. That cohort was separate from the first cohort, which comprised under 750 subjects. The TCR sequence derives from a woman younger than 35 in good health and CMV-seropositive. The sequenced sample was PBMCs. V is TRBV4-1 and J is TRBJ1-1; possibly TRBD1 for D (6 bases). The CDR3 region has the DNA TGCGCCAGCAGCCAACTTACTATCGACAGGCGAGACACTGAAGCTTTCTTT. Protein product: CASSQLTIDRRDTEAFF.